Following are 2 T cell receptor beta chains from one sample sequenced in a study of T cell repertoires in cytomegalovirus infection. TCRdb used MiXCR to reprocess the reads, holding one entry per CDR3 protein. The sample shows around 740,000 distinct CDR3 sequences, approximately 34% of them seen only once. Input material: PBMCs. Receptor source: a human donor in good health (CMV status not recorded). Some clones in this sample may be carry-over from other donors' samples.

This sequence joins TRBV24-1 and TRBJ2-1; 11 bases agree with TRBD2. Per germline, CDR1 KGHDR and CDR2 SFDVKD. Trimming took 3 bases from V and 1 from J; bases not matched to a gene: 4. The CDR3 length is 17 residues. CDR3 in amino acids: CATSDPGLAVSYNEQFF. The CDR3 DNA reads TGTGCCACCAGTGATCCGGGACTAGCGGTTTCCTACAATGAGCAGTTCTTC.

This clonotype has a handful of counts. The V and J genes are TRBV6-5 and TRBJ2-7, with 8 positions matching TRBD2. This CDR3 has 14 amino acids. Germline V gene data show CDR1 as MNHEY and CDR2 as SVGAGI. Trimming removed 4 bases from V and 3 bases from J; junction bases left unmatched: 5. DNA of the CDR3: TGTGCCAGCAGTTTTGTTAGCGGGAACTACGAGCAGTACTTC. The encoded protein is CASSFVSGNYEQYF.